These 16 T cell receptor beta chains were sequenced from one sample in a study of blood T cell repertoires in COVID-19. Only in-frame clones appear in the TCRdb table, and some are missing; sequencing was by immunoSEQ multiplex PCR. The repertoire consists of 200,000 to 250,000 clones, with roughly 87% occurring once and the leading ten covering 9% to 12%. The sequenced sample was PBMCs or T cells enriched from blood (not recorded which). These receptors were collected from a young man with acute COVID-19.

Here the CDR3 reads CSARGGDTQYF. CDR3 coding DNA: TGCAGTGCTAGAGGAGGGGATACGCAGTATTTT. V usage is TRBV20-1 and J usage is TRBJ2-3, with a weak D call TRBD2 (5 bases). CDR1 DFQATT and CDR2 SNEGSKA come from the germline V gene (reference sequence). The CDR3 has 11 amino acids. V lost 1 base to trimming and J lost 6 bases, with 5 bases between them.

V usage is TRBV5-6 and J usage is TRBJ1-1; a possible D gene is TRBD1 (6 bases). This CDR3 has 13 residues. V was trimmed by 4 bases and J by 3 bases, leaving 10 bases between them. Germline loops: CDR1 SGHDT, CDR2 YYEEEE. The CDR3 protein is CASSPPGDTEAFF. CDR3 nucleotides: TGTGCCAGCAGCCCTCCAGGGGACACTGAAGCTTTCTTT.

V and J are TRBV20-1 and TRBJ1-6; a possible D gene is TRBD1 (5 bases). Germline V CDR1 and CDR2: DFQATT, SNEGSKA (reference sequence). V shed 5 bases and J shed 8 bases, with 7 bases lying between them. The CDR3 spans 11 residues. In nucleotides, the CDR3 is TGCAGTGCTTGGGGGGATTCACCCCTCCACTTT. It encodes CSAWGDSPLHF.

V gene TRBV10-2 combines with J gene TRBJ2-2; 9 nucleotides line up with TRBD1. Germline CDR1 and CDR2: WSHSY and SAAADI. Trimming took 5 bases from V and 8 from J; bases not matched to a gene: 6. CDR3 size: 14 residues. Written as DNA, the CDR3 is TGCGCCAGCAGTCCGGGACAGGGTTTAGGGGAGCTGTTTTTT. This sequence encodes CASSPGQGLGELFF.

The sample holds a few counts of this clone. The chain joins TRBV5-6 to TRBJ1-2, with TRBD1 identical over 9 bases. V trimming: 0 bases; J trimming: 7 bases; junction bases outside the gene matches: 10. CDR1 and CDR2 from the germline V gene are SGHDT and YYEEEE. This CDR3 spans 16 amino acids. This chain's CDR3 is CASSLALGQGMGGYTF. The CDR3 nucleotides are TGTGCCAGCAGCTTGGCCCTCGGACAGGGGATGGGTGGCTACACCTTC.

This clone has just one count. The J gene is TRBJ2-6, the V gene TRBV4-2; 9 bases match TRBD1. V was clipped by 5 bases and J by 0 bases; unmatched bases: 5. The length of the CDR3 is 17 residues. Looked up from germline, CDR1 is LGHNA and CDR2 is YNFKEQ. The CDR3 spells CASSFDRGGSGANVLTF. CDR3 coding DNA: TGTGCCAGCAGCTTTGACAGGGGGGGCTCTGGGGCCAACGTCCTGACTTTC.

The rearrangement uses TRBV28 and TRBJ1-3; 7 positions match TRBD1. CDR1 and CDR2 (germline): MDHEN, SYDVKM. V lost 5 bases, J lost 3 bases, and 10 bases stayed unmatched. The CDR3 has 16 residues. Here the CDR3 DNA reads TGTGCCAGCAGTCTCCAGCCCGACAGGGTTGGAAACACCATATATTTT. This encodes CASSLQPDRVGNTIYF.

CDR3 sequence: CAWSVDWHQNSPLHF. As DNA, the CDR3 is TGTGCCTGGAGTGTAGATTGGCACCAAAATTCACCCCTCCACTTT. The rearrangement links TRBV30 to TRBJ1-6; D not certain. The CDR3 has 15 amino acids. Deletions cut 0 bases from V and 7 bases from J, with 13 bases between. Germline loops: CDR1 GTSNPN, CDR2 SVGIG (reference sequence).

This clone has only one observation. V gene TRBV27 combines with J gene TRBJ2-2; D is perhaps TRBD2 (5 bases). Germline V gives CDR1 MNHEY, CDR2 SMNVEV (reference sequence). The CDR3 totals 14 residues. The V and J ends lost 8 bases and 5 bases respectively, with 15 bases between them. The CDR3 here is CASRRYEETGELFF. The DNA for the CDR3 is TGTGCCAGCCGGAGGTATGAGGAAACCGGGGAGCTGTTTTTT.

This rearrangement joins TRBV19 to TRBJ2-5; the match to TRBD2 covers 8 bases. Losses at the gene ends were 5 bases for V and 1 base for J; bases not matched to a gene: 6. Per germline, CDR1 LNHDA and CDR2 SQIVND (reference sequence). CDR3 length: 15 residues. CDR3 nucleotides: TGTGCCAGTAGTCTAAAGGGACTAGTCCAAGAGACCCAGTACTTC. This encodes CASSLKGLVQETQYF.

The chain employs TRBV18 and TRBJ1-5; D is ambiguous. Germline V gives CDR1 KGHSH, CDR2 LQKENI. V shed 4 bases and J shed 6 bases, with 7 bases lying between them. This CDR3 spans 12 amino acids. In DNA, the CDR3 is TGTGCCAGCTCACTGTCGGGTCAGCCCCAGCATTTT. Protein product: CASSLSGQPQHF.

The chain links TRBV10-1 to TRBJ2-2; D unresolved. Germline CDR1 WNHNN, CDR2 SYGVQD (reference sequence). This CDR3 contains 13 residues. V was cut by 3 bases and J by 5 bases, with 7 bases left in between. CDR3 residues: CASSELMTGELFF. The DNA of the CDR3 is TGCGCCAGCAGTGAACTGATGACCGGGGAGCTGTTTTTT.

This clone was counted once. The chain links TRBV28 to TRBJ1-1; tentative D call: TRBD1 (5 bases). Trimming removed 2 bases at V and 0 bases at J, with 10 bases between. Looked up from germline, CDR1 is MDHEN and CDR2 is SYDVKM. This CDR3 is built from 15 residues. CDR3 coding DNA: TGTGCCAGCAGTTTAACCGACAGCTTGAACACTGAAGCTTTCTTT. This codes for CASSLTDSLNTEAFF.

This chain joins TRBV24-1 and TRBJ1-4; 9 bases agree with TRBD1. The CDR3 is 15 amino acids. V lost 3 bases, J lost 8 bases, and 6 bases stayed unmatched. The germline V gene encodes CDR1 KGHDR and CDR2 SFDVKD. Here the CDR3 reads CATSDRRTGDEKLFF. CDR3 sequence (DNA): TGTGCCACCAGTGATCGAAGGACAGGGGACGAAAAACTGTTTTTT.

The gene calls are TRBV28 and TRBJ1-2, with D possibly TRBD1 on 5 matching bases. Per germline, CDR1 MDHEN and CDR2 SYDVKM. The CDR3 contains 12 residues. V was pared by 7 bases and J by 5 bases, with 11 bases between. The DNA of the CDR3 is TGTGCCAGCACCCCGGGGGGGTATGGCTACACCTTC. It translates to CASTPGGYGYTF.

This sequence joins TRBV9 and TRBJ2-2; 7 bases are a match to TRBD2. The CDR3 loop spans 13 amino acids. The J segment lost 6 bases and the V segment lost 6 bases, leaving 5 bases of the junction unmatched. Per germline, CDR1 SGDLS and CDR2 YYNGEE. For the CDR3, the DNA is TGTGCCAGCACCCTTCGGGGGGCCGGGGAGCTGTTTTTT. This encodes CASTLRGAGELFF. The whole variable domain, remainder taken from reference TRBV9 and TRBJ2-2, is DSGVTQTPKHLITATGQRVTLRCSPRSGDLSVYWYQQSLDQGLQFLIQYYNGEERAKGNILERFSAQQFPDLHSELNLSSLELGDSALYFCASTLRGAGELFFGEGSRLTVL.